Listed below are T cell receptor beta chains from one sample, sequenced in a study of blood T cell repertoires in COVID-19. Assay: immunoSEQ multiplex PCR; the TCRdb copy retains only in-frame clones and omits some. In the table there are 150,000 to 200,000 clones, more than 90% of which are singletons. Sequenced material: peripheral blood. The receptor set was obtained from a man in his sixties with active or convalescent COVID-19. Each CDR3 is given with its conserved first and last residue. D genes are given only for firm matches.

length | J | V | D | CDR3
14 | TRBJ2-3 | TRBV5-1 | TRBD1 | CASSPGQSTDTQYF
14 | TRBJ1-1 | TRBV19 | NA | CASSNQGKNTEAFF
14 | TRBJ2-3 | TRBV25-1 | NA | CASSDHSRTDTQYF
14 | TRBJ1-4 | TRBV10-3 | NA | CAISESSGGEKLFF
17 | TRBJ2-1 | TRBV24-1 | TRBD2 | CATSDQTSGRQVNEQFF
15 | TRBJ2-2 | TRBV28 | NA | CASSLSRGHTGELFF
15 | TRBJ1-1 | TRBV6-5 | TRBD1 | CASSYHPGGNTEAFF
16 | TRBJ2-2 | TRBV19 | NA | CASSIVAGAVTGELFF
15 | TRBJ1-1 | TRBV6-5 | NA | CASSYSVDRNTEAFF
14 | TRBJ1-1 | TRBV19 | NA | CASSIPRVNTEAFF
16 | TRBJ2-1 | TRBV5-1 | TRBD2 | CASSRFTSGGAHEQFF
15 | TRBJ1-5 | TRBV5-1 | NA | CASSPGLVSNQPQHF
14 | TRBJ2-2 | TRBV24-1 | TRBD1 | CATSEDRDTGELFF
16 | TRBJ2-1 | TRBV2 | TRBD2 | CASGYSAGSSYNEQFF
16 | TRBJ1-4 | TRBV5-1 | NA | CASSLGTFTTNEKLFF
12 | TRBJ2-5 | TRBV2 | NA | CASHREQETQYF
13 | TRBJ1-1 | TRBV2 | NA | CASSSDSNTEAFF